These 5 T cell receptor beta chains were sequenced from one sample in a study of human T cells and chemical hapten exposure. TCRdb reprocessed the RACE reads via MiXCR and lists one record per CDR3 protein. The sample includes more than 300,000 distinct CDR3 sequences, 4.5% to 5.5% of them seen just once. Indicated time point: pre-sensitization, week 0. The treatment here: therapeutic diphenylcyclopropenone sensitization with weekly scalp DPC. Sample: whole blood, taken in connection with sensitization to the hapten diphenylcyclopropenone (DPC). These receptors all come from a woman aged 18 to 35 with alopecia areata. Some clones in this sample may be carry-over from other donors' samples.

This clonotype was found once. A read error is possible here, since a much larger clone lies one base away. The J gene is TRBJ2-3, the V gene TRBV7-3; D perhaps matches TRBD1 (5 bases). Germline loops: CDR1 SGHTA, CDR2 FQGTGA. Trimming cost V 2 bases and J 4 bases, with 13 bases left between them. CDR3 length: 15 amino acids. The chain's CDR3 is CASSLSKGIADTQYF. CDR3 DNA: TGTGCCAGCAGCTTATCAAAGGGGATAGCAGATACGCAGTATTTT.

The chain combines TRBV7-2 with TRBJ1-1; D call uncertain. The CDR3 is made up of 12 amino acids. The V and J ends lost 0 bases and 11 bases respectively, with 10 bases between them. Germline lookup yields CDR1 SGHTA and CDR2 FQGNSA. The CDR3 protein is CASSLAGIMAFF. In nucleotides, the CDR3 is TGTGCCAGCAGCTTAGCGGGCATTATGGCTTTCTTT.

The J gene is TRBJ2-6, the V gene TRBV20-1; no reliable D call. Per germline, CDR1 DFQATT and CDR2 SNEGSKA (reference sequence). CDR3 length: 15 residues. V was trimmed by 6 bases and J by 0 bases, leaving 12 bases between them. CDR3 coding DNA: TGCAGTGCCCCCCAGGACGGCTCTGGGGCCAACGTCCTGACTTTC. Translated: CSAPQDGSGANVLTF.

This clonotype was seen repeatedly, ten times or more. This chain joins TRBV28 and TRBJ1-6, with D possibly TRBD1 on 6 matching bases. The length of the CDR3 is 15 residues. Germline-derived CDR1 and CDR2 are MDHEN and SYDVKM. Trimming pared 2 bases from V and 9 bases from J, leaving 14 bases between. CDR3 in amino acids: CASSLVPGARSPLHF. The CDR3 coding sequence is TGTGCCAGCAGTTTAGTTCCGGGGGCGCGTTCACCCCTCCACTTT.

Ten or more counts support this clonotype. The chain combines TRBV28 with TRBJ1-1, with a tentative D call TRBD1 (6 bases). Trimming shortened V by 5 bases and J by 7 bases, and 14 bases separated the two germline ends. Germline V gene sequence: CDR1 MDHEN, CDR2 SYDVKM. CDR3 size: 13 residues. The CDR3 protein is CASSQRGQFEAFF. Written as DNA, the CDR3 is TGTGCCAGCAGTCAACGCGGACAGTTTGAAGCTTTCTTT.